This T cell receptor (beta chain) was sequenced during a study of cytomegalovirus exposure and HLA in healthy donors. Study-wide findings and caveats: Analyzed later, most CMV-associated TCR beta chains appeared HLA-restricted. While the bulk of TCR sequences proved rare, some public TCRs turned up in many donors. Further analysis was carried out later, and it showed several of the most significant clusters appearing linked to common viral pathogens.

This cohort consisted of healthy bone marrow donors. As regards this clone: The antigen remains undetermined.

The germline gives CDR1 MNHNY, CDR2 SVGAGI (reference sequence). Trimming took off 2 bases at V and 5 bases at J, with 16 bases between the two ends. This CDR3 is built from 16 residues. A multiplex PCR was run with 60 Vbeta primers and 13 Jbeta primers. Clones were sequenced by immunoSEQ multiplex PCR, and TCRdb holds only the in-frame ones, with some missing. The repertoire consists of about 170,000 clones, with roughly 80% occurring once and the leading ten covering 6% to 7.5%. The TCR originated in a man aged 25-40 years in good health and CMV-seropositive. The chain carries TRBV6-6 and TRBJ2-1; possible D gene TRBD1, 6 bases. The sequenced sample consisted of PBMCs. CDR3 bases: TGTGCCAGCAGTTACCCTTCGGTGGGGGCGAACAATGAGCAGTTCTTC. Its translation: CASSYPSVGANNEQFF.